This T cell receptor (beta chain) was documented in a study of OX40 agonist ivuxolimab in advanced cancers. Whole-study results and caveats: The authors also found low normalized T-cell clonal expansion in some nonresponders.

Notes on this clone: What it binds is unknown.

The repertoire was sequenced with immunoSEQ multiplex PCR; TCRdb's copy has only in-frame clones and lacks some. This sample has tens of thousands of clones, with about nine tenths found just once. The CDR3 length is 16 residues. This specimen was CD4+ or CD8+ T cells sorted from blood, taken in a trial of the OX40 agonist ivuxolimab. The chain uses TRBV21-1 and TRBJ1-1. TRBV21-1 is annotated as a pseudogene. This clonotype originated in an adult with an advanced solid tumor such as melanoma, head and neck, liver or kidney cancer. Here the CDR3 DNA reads TGTGCCAGCAGCGATTTTGCAGGGGAGGGGAACACTGAAGCTTTCTTT. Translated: CASSDFAGEGNTEAFF.